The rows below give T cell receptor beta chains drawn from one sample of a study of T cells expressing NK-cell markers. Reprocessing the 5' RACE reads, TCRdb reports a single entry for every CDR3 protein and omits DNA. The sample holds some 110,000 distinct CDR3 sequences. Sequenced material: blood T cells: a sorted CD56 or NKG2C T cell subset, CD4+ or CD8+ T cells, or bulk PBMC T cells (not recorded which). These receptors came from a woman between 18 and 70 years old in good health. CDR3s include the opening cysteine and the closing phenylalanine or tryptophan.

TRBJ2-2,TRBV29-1,CSVARNTGELFF
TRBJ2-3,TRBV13,CASSSSPAGGPDTQYF
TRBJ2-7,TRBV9,CASSAGLAGSYEQYF
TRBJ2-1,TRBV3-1,CASSQPAGGLHEQFF
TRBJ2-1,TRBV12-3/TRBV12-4,CASTEGGNNEQFF
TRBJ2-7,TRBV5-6,CASSFPSGGEGEQYF
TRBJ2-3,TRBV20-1,CSARVTPRTDTQYF
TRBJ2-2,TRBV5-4,CASSLLLTGNTGELFF
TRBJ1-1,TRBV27,CASSFTPGTEAFF
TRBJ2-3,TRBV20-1,CSAYPNQDSPSDTQYF
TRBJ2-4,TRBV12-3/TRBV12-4,CASSWTSGAKPQNIQYF
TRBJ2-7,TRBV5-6,CASSFRLAGGMYEQYF
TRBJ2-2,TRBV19,CASSRQVEGTGELFF
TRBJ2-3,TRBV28,CASSLFRDSTDTQYF
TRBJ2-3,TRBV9,CASSGLAGGRSTDTQYF
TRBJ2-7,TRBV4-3,CASSQGGWDEQYF
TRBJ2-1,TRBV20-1,CSARRRDYYNEQFF
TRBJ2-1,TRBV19,CASSPSASSYNEQFF
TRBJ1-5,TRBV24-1,CATSDSTDNQPQHF
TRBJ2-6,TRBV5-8,CASYPRTSGANVLTF
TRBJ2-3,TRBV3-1,CASSQGGGEGLDTQYF
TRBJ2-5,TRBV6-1,CASSEESSGQETQYF
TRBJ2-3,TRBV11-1,CASSYLPRDRGLYF
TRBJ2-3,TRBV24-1,CATSDLTGLTDTQYF
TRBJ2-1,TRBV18,CASSLEVSSYNEQFF
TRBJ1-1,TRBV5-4,CASSLGQGPTEAFF
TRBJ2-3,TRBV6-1,CASSPTVASTDTQYF
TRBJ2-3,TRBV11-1,CASSLMADLDTQYF
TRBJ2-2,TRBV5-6,CASSFGTSGNTGELFF
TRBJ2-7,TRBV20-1,CSAIAGSSYEQYF
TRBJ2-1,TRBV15,CATSRDGDLSYNEQFF
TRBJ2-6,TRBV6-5,CASSPLAGGEGANVLTF
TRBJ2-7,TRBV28,CASSLFNEQYF
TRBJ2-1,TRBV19,CASSIDSGRGSSYNEQFF
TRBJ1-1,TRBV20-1,CSARDQGPEAFF
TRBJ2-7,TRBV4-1,CASSQRTGGWEQYF
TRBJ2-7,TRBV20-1,CSARGGPSYEQYF
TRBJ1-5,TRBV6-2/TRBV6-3,CASSSLGGISNQPQHF
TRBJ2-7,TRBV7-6,CASSGRWSLCYSREQYF
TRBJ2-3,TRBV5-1,CASSLGEYRVDTQYF
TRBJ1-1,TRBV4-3,CASSHSGDTEAFF
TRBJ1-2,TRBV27,CASSLSIFGQQGYGYTF
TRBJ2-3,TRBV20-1,CSAPGGGRTSTDTQYF
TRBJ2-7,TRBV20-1,CSASTPAGPNPYEQYF
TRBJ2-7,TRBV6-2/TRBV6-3,CASSYLPAGGLYEQYF
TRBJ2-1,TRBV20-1,CSATRVNQNNEQFF
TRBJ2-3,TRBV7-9,CASSPASPAGLQITQYF
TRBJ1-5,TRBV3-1,CASSPPGGGNQPQHF
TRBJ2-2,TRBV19,CASIKGPGQGDGELFF
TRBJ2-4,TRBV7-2,CASSLLVGLAKNIQYF
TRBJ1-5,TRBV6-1,CASSAATGLEPQHF
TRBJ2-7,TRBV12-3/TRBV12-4,CASSRLADYEQYF
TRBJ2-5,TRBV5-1,CASSLHGQGVEETQYF
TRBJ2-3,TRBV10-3,CAISDGTGYTDTQYF